This paragraph covers one T cell receptor beta chain sequence. Antigen specificity is unknown. Germline assignment: CDR1 KGHDR and CDR2 SFDVKD. The CDR3 sequence is 13 residues long. Trimming shortened V by 4 bases and J by 7 bases, and 7 bases separated the two germline ends. The data are from a study of CD8+CD57+ T cells in acquired aplastic anemia. Genomic DNA was employed as the template in profiling TCR beta VDJ and CDR3. MiXCR, applied by TCRdb to the reads, yields one record per CDR3 protein. The sample holds some 200,000 distinct CDR3 sequences; roughly 50% are singletons and the top ten take about 20%. Study-wide points: Some 31 CD8+ CDR3 sequences were shared between patients and controls. CD8+ Simpson's diversity did not differ significantly between patients and controls.

CD8+CD57+ cell expansion had been shown by flow cytometry in patients chosen for sequencing. Each patient had severe acquired aplastic anemia. The TCR sequence derives from a human donor with aplastic anemia. The chain is built from TRBV24-1 and TRBJ1-6; D not resolved. Sequenced input: sorted CD4+, CD8+, or CD8+CD57+ T cells (not recorded which) from PBMCs. CDR3 region: CATSEAGNSPLHF. The CDR3, as DNA: TGTGCCACCAGTGAGGCGGGGAATTCACCCCTCCACTTT.